Presented here are 20 T cell receptor beta chains from one specimen sequenced in a study of blood T cell repertoires in COVID-19. Repertoires were generated with immunoSEQ multiplex PCR, while TCRdb's copy carries only in-frame clones and drops some. The table has around 470,000 clones, approximately 92% seen once. Sequenced: peripheral blood. These TCRs come from a man aged 18-30 years with COVID-19, enrolled during active disease.

This clone showed up just once. The chain combines TRBV19 with TRBJ1-5, with D perhaps matching TRBD1 (5 bases). CDR1 and CDR2 from the germline V gene are LNHDA and SQIVND (reference sequence). This CDR3 has 15 amino acids. V shed 6 bases and J shed 7 bases, with 19 bases lying between them. In DNA form, the CDR3 reads TGTGCCAGTAGGCACATTCTAGGGGCGGGACAGCCCCAGCATTTT. Protein: CASRHILGAGQPQHF.

The chain uses TRBV24-1 and TRBJ2-2; 13 bases map to TRBD2. The junction had 8 bases not matched to a gene; V was cut back by 5 bases and J by 6 bases. The CDR3 contains 17 residues. Germline lookup yields CDR1 KGHDR and CDR2 SFDVKD. The DNA for the CDR3 is TGTGCCACCAGTGGCCCGACTAGCGGGAGGACTCCCGGGGAGCTGTTTTTT. It codes for CATSGPTSGRTPGELFF.

The chain employs TRBV11-2 and TRBJ1-3; no clear D gene. Germline CDR1 reads SGHAT; CDR2 reads FQNNGV. Trimming stripped 1 base from V and 0 bases from J, with 10 bases between. CDR3 length: 16 amino acids. CDR3 residues: CASSLVHLSSGNTIYF. The CDR3, as DNA: TGTGCCAGCAGCTTAGTCCACTTGAGCTCTGGAAACACCATATATTTT.

This sequence joins TRBV5-1 and TRBJ1-2, with 12 nucleotides matching TRBD1. Germline CDR1 is SGHRS and CDR2 is YFSETQ. The J segment lost 7 bases and the V segment lost 3 bases, leaving 4 bases of the junction unmatched. The CDR3 is 14 amino acids. The CDR3 reads CASSSGTGGAGYTF. The CDR3 DNA sequence: TGCGCCAGCAGCTCCGGGACAGGGGGCGCTGGCTACACCTTC.

This chain connects TRBV19 to TRBJ1-3; the D is unclear. Germline V gives CDR1 LNHDA, CDR2 SQIVND (reference sequence). CDR3 length: 17 amino acids. With 6 bases removed from V and 2 bases from J, the gap between germline ends came to 20 bases. CDR3 DNA: TGTGCCAGTAGCAGGAGACATCTTCCGGGAGCTGGAAACACCATATATTTT. Amino acid sequence: CASSRRHLPGAGNTIYF. Complete variable domain (other parts from reference TRBV19 and TRBJ1-3): DGGITQSPKYLFRKEGQNVTLSCEQNLNHDAMYWYRQDPGQGLRLIYYSQIVNDFQKGDIAEGYSVSREKKESFPLTVTSAQKNPTAFYLCASSRRHLPGAGNTIYFGEGSWLTVV.

The chain uses TRBV27 and TRBJ1-1, with D maybe TRBD1 (5 bases). The CDR3 length is 14 residues. Looked up from germline, CDR1 is MNHEY and CDR2 is SMNVEV (reference sequence). V dropped 3 bases and J dropped 4 bases, with 12 bases sitting between them. The CDR3 spells CASSFSTASTEAFF. The CDR3 nucleotides read TGTGCCAGCAGTTTTTCGACAGCAAGCACTGAAGCTTTCTTT.

This clone was picked up one time. V is TRBV27 and J is TRBJ2-7, with D uncertain. The ends were cut back, 6 bases at V and 2 bases at J, with 11 bases in the middle. The CDR3 consists of 13 residues. Germline CDR1 MNHEY, CDR2 SMNVEV (reference sequence). This CDR3 reads CASRRSIAYEQYF. CDR3 DNA: TGTGCCAGCAGACGGTCAATAGCCTACGAGCAGTACTTC.

The V and J genes are TRBV15 and TRBJ2-7; maybe TRBD2 (6 bases). CDR3 length: 13 amino acids. CDR1 and CDR2 (germline): LNHNV, YYDKDF (reference sequence). V dropped 0 bases and J dropped 11 bases, with 14 bases sitting between them. The CDR3 bases are TGTGCCACCAGCAGAGATCAGGTCTCGGGGGAGTACTTC. Residues: CATSRDQVSGEYF.

The chain is built from TRBV25-1 and TRBJ2-3; D is possibly TRBD1 (5 bases). Germline-derived CDR1 and CDR2 are MGHDK and SYGVNS. CDR3 length equals 13 residues. V lost 7 bases and J lost 2, with 10 bases in between. Written as DNA, the CDR3 is TGTGCCAGCACCCAGGGTTACACAGATACGCAGTATTTT. Translating gives CASTQGYTDTQYF.

The rearrangement joins TRBV7-9 to TRBJ1-5, with 9 bases aligning to TRBD1. J lost 6 bases, V lost 5 bases, and 11 bases had no gene match. Germline CDR1 and CDR2: SEHNR and FQNEAQ (reference sequence). The CDR3 is made up of 16 amino acids. This CDR3 reads CASSHLGQGVGQPQHF. CDR3 nucleotides: TGTGCCAGCAGCCATTTGGGACAGGGAGTGGGTCAGCCCCAGCATTTT.

The V gene is TRBV14, the J gene TRBJ1-2; 7 bases match TRBD1. The CDR3 length is 12 residues. CDR1 and CDR2 from the germline V gene are SGHDN and FVKESK. The V and J ends lost 3 bases and 7 bases, in that order; junction bases with no gene match: 2. This CDR3 is CASSQRQGGYTF. CDR3 DNA: TGTGCCAGCAGCCAGCGACAGGGTGGCTACACCTTC. Using reference TRBV14 and TRBJ1-2 for the parts outside the CDR3, the full variable domain is EAGVTQFPSHSVIEKGQTVTLRCDPISGHDNLYWYRRVMGKEIKFLLHFVKESKQDESGMPNNRFLAERTGGTYSTLKVQPAELEDSGVYFCASSQRQGGYTFGSGTRLTVV.

The chain recombines TRBV7-2 with TRBJ2-7; 8 positions agree with TRBD1. The V segment lost 4 bases and the J segment 7 bases; nucleotides outside the gene matches: 9. The CDR3 has 14 residues. In germline, CDR1 is SGHTA, CDR2 FQGNSA. This CDR3 is CASSSWTGLREQYF. The DNA of the CDR3 is TGTGCCAGCAGCTCGTGGACAGGGCTTAGGGAGCAGTACTTC. The full variable domain, in which reference TRBV7-2 and TRBJ2-7 provide the parts outside the CDR3, is GAGVSQSPSNKVTEKGKDVELRCDPISGHTALYWYRQSLGQGLEFLIYFQGNSAPDKSGLPSDRFSAERTGGSVSTLTIQRTQQEDSAVYLCASSSWTGLREQYFGPGTRLTVT.

The V and J genes are TRBV4-2 and TRBJ2-3; the match to TRBD2 covers 13 bases. Unmatched junction bases numbered 0, after V lost 2 bases and J lost 4 bases. The CDR3 spans 15 residues. CDR1 is LGHNA, CDR2 YNFKEQ, per germline. The CDR3 loop reads CASSQTSGGADTQYF. In nucleotides, the CDR3 is TGTGCCAGCAGCCAAACTAGCGGGGGGGCAGATACGCAGTATTTT.

This clone was recorded once. The V call is TRBV6-5, the J call TRBJ1-6; D ambiguous. The CDR3 has 14 amino acids. From germline, CDR1 is MNHEY and CDR2 SVGAGI. Deletions cut 0 bases from V and 4 bases from J, with 4 bases between. CDR3 in DNA: TGTGCCAGCAGTTACTCCCCATATAATTCACCCCTCCACTTT. This gives the protein CASSYSPYNSPLHF.

The V gene is TRBV11-3, the J gene TRBJ2-3, with 14 positions matching TRBD2. J lost 5 bases, V lost 3 bases, and 4 bases had no gene match. Germline V gene sequence: CDR1 SGHNT, CDR2 YENEEA. The CDR3 totals 16 residues. The DNA of the CDR3 is TGTGCCAGCAGCTTGGGACTAGCGGGAGTTGTAGATACGCAGTATTTT. Amino acid sequence: CASSLGLAGVVDTQYF.

The rearrangement uses TRBV19 and TRBJ1-1; no reliable D call. This CDR3 is built from 16 residues. The V gene lost 3 bases and the J gene lost 2 bases, with 16 bases spanning the gap. Germline V gene data show CDR1 as LNHDA and CDR2 as SQIVND (reference sequence). DNA of the CDR3: TGTGCCAGTAGTATTCGGGCAGCGGCGAAAAACACTGAAGCTTTCTTT. Encoded protein: CASSIRAAAKNTEAFF.

J is TRBJ1-5 and V is TRBV6-5; TRBD1 matches at 7 bases. The CDR3 has 15 residues. Germline lookup yields CDR1 MNHEY and CDR2 SVGAGI. The V segment lost 6 bases and the J segment 1 base; nucleotides outside the gene matches: 6. The DNA for the CDR3 is TGTGCCAGCAGACTAGACAGGGTCAGCAATCAGCCCCAGCATTTT. It codes for CASRLDRVSNQPQHF.

This clone occurred a few times. The chain couples TRBV6-1 to TRBJ1-2; 7 bases align to TRBD1. The length of the CDR3 is 16 residues. V dropped 5 bases and J dropped 4; count of bases not matched to a gene: 13. Germline V lookup: CDR1 MNHNS, CDR2 SASEGT. CDR3 in amino acids: CASSKGQAAGGYGYTF. The CDR3, as DNA: TGTGCCAGCAGTAAAGGACAGGCTGCGGGCGGCTATGGCTACACCTTC.

V is TRBV19 and J is TRBJ1-5; tentatively, D is TRBD1 (5 bases). The CDR3 consists of 16 residues. Germline V gene data show CDR1 as LNHDA and CDR2 as SQIVND (reference sequence). V was trimmed by 0 bases and J by 7 bases, leaving 16 bases between them. This CDR3 reads CASSIEGWRGGQPQHF. The CDR3 DNA reads as TGTGCCAGTAGTATAGAGGGTTGGAGGGGCGGACAGCCCCAGCATTTT.

The V and J genes are TRBV19 and TRBJ1-1; D call uncertain. V shed 9 bases and J shed 2 bases, with 25 bases lying between them. Germline V CDR1 and CDR2: LNHDA, SQIVND (reference sequence). The CDR3 is 17 residues long. The CDR3 DNA reads TGTGCCAGCCCCCTTCCGTTCTTGGGCAAACCTAACACTGAAGCTTTCTTT. Its translation is CASPLPFLGKPNTEAFF.